This TCR beta chain was profiled in a study of T cells in Graves' hyperthyroidism and ophthalmopathy. Overall study findings and caveats: Patients with ophthalmopathy were separated from those with stable hyperthyroidism by a 13 V-J model. Most clonotypes expanded in thyroid above 0.001 were likewise present in blood. It was a median roughly 6.5 months before onset that the model predicted ophthalmopathy.

CDR3 size: 13 residues. Germline values: CDR1 SQVTM, CDR2 ANQGSEA. The V end was cut by 6 bases, the J end by 3 bases, with 14 bases between. This clonotype came up many times. Its antigen is not known. Each diagnosis drew on symptoms, thyroxine, TRAb, thyroid ultrasound and orbital computed tomography findings. Regions amplified from RNA transcripts were the TCR beta CDR3 regions. TCR CDR3 underwent first-round RT-PCR with the HTBI primer set. In TCRdb, the multiplex PCR reads were re-called with MiXCR into one record per CDR3 protein. Here the sample spans over 650,000 distinct CDR3 sequences, 40% to 55% being singletons.

This receptor was identified in an adult man with Graves' disease, either hyperthyroidism or ophthalmopathy (not recorded which). The V gene is TRBV29-1, the J gene TRBJ1-2; a possible D gene is TRBD1 (5 bases). Sequenced material: peripheral blood or thyroid tissue (not recorded which). The CDR3 DNA is TGCAGCGTAGCAGGGTTTGTGGACTATGGCTACACCTTC. It encodes CSVAGFVDYGYTF. The whole variable domain, filled in from reference TRBV29-1 and TRBJ1-2, reads SAVISQKPSRDICQRGTSLTIQCQVDSQVTMMFWYRQQPGQSLTLIATANQGSEATYESGFVIDKFPISRPNLTFSTLTVSNMSPEDSSIYLCSVAGFVDYGYTFGSGTRLTVV.